A single sample is the source of the 21 T cell receptor beta chains below, sequenced in a study of blood T cell repertoires in COVID-19. Profiling relied on immunoSEQ multiplex PCR, and the TCRdb table lists in-frame clones only, not all of them. Of 91,000 or so clones listed, more than 75% are singletons. Material for sequencing was peripheral blood. These receptors were taken from a human donor in a cohort sampled during active COVID-19.

This clone was counted a single time. The chain's CDR3 is CASSHPQGGPDRPQHF. CDR3 in DNA: TGCGCCAGCAGCCATCCTCAGGGTGGGCCCGACAGGCCCCAGCATTTT. The chain carries TRBV4-1 and TRBJ1-5, with D tentatively TRBD1 (5 bases). This CDR3 region has 16 residues. The V gene's germline CDR1 is MGHRA and CDR2 YSYEKL. Trimming left V 3 bases short and J 9 bases short, with 21 bases between.

The chain has TRBV3-1 (or the pseudogene TRBV3-2) and TRBJ1-3, with TRBD1 matching 8 bases. The V and J ends lost 1 base and 4 bases, in that order; junction bases with no gene match: 21. Per germline, CDR1 LGHDT and CDR2 YNNKEL (reference sequence). CDR3 length: 21 amino acids. CDR3 loop: CASSQVVLTTGELSAGNTIYF. Written as DNA, the CDR3 is TGTGCCAGCAGCCAAGTAGTTCTAACGACAGGGGAGCTCTCGGCCGGAAACACCATATATTTT.

This sequence joins TRBV2 and TRBJ1-5; D is possibly TRBD1 (5 bases). Per the germline V gene, CDR1 is SNHLY and CDR2 is FYNNEI. V gave up 2 bases and J gave up 7 bases, with 12 bases separating them. The length of the CDR3 is 14 residues. CDR3 loop: CASSESDRSQPQHF. Here the CDR3 DNA reads TGTGCCAGCAGTGAAAGCGACAGAAGCCAGCCCCAGCATTTT.

The rearrangement links TRBV7-9 to TRBJ2-2; 8 nucleotides match TRBD1. Germline V CDR1 and CDR2: SEHNR, FQNEAQ (reference sequence). The CDR3 has 15 residues. J gave up 6 bases and V 3 bases, and 6 bases lay outside the gene matches. The CDR3 region is CASSLGQGAAGELFF. DNA of the CDR3: TGTGCCAGCAGCTTGGGGCAGGGGGCCGCCGGGGAGCTGTTTTTT.

V gene TRBV5-1 combines with J gene TRBJ1-2, with D perhaps TRBD1 (5 bases). Between the trimmed V and J ends, which lost 2 bases and 2 bases, there was a span of 10 bases. This CDR3 has 14 amino acids. Germline CDR1 and CDR2: SGHRS and YFSETQ. As DNA, the CDR3 is TGCGCCAGCAGCTTCTTAGACAGCAACTATGGCTACACCTTC. It codes for CASSFLDSNYGYTF.

The chain carries TRBV10-1 and TRBJ2-5, with 13 bases identical to TRBD2. There are 14 residues in the CDR3. Germline CDR1 and CDR2: WNHNN and SYGVQD (reference sequence). V was pared by 6 bases and J by 5 bases, with 3 bases of the junction left unmatched. The CDR3 here is CASRGLAGVETQYF. CDR3 nucleotide sequence: TGCGCCAGCAGAGGACTAGCGGGGGTGGAGACCCAGTACTTC.

The chain couples TRBV2 to TRBJ2-3; D is perhaps TRBD1 (6 bases). The CDR3 runs to 14 residues. Germline loops: CDR1 SNHLY, CDR2 FYNNEI. Trimming stripped 4 bases from V and 4 bases from J, with 12 bases between. This CDR3 is CASSVGQGPDTQYF. The CDR3, as DNA: TGTGCCAGCAGTGTCGGGCAGGGGCCAGATACGCAGTATTTT.

This rearrangement joins TRBV13 to TRBJ2-3; D might be TRBD2 (6 bases). Deletions cut 0 bases from V and 4 bases from J, with 8 bases between. The CDR3 consists of 14 residues. Per the germline V gene, CDR1 is PRHDT and CDR2 is FYEKMQ (reference sequence). The CDR3 DNA reads TGTGCCAGCAGCTTAGGCCGGGGGTCAGATACGCAGTATTTT. Residues: CASSLGRGSDTQYF.

J is TRBJ2-1 and V is TRBV18; D possibly corresponds to TRBD2 (6 bases). The CDR3 sequence is 16 residues long. Germline V lookup: CDR1 KGHSH, CDR2 LQKENI. Trimming took off 0 bases at V and 3 bases at J, with 12 bases between the two ends. CDR3 sequence: CASSPPFGSLYNEQFF. The CDR3 DNA follows: TGTGCCAGCTCACCACCGTTCGGGAGCCTCTACAATGAGCAGTTCTTC.

The chain recombines TRBV27 with TRBJ2-7; TRBD2 agrees at 13 bases. Germline CDR1 reads MNHEY; CDR2 reads SMNVEV (reference sequence). This CDR3 is 16 amino acids long. V trimming: 3 bases; J trimming: 4 bases; junction bases outside the gene matches: 6. The CDR3 DNA sequence: TGTGCCAGCAGTTTCGGACTAGCGGGAGTATTGTACGAGCAGTACTTC. This gives the protein CASSFGLAGVLYEQYF.

In this sample, this clone turned up once. The chain couples TRBV27 to TRBJ2-7, with D hard to call. The CDR3 totals 14 residues. Germline-derived CDR1 and CDR2 are MNHEY and SMNVEV (reference sequence). Trimming shortened V by 0 bases and J by 3 bases, and 9 bases separated the two germline ends. The CDR3 nucleotides read TGTGCCAGCAGTTTATCCCCGGGTTTCTACGAGCAGTACTTC. It specifies CASSLSPGFYEQYF.

This chain joins TRBV6-6 and TRBJ2-1, with no clear D. Germline assignment: CDR1 MNHNY and CDR2 SVGAGI (reference sequence). CDR3 length: 14 residues. The ends were cut back, 6 bases at V and 4 bases at J, with 13 bases in the middle. CDR3 in amino acids: CASSPRVLYNEQFF. DNA for the CDR3: TGTGCCAGCAGCCCCCGGGTCCTTTACAATGAGCAGTTCTTC.

The chain is built from TRBV4-3 and TRBJ1-6; possible D gene TRBD1, 5 bases. Germline V gene data show CDR1 as LGHNA and CDR2 as YSLEER. The V end lost 1 base, the J end lost 7 bases, and 17 bases lay between the germline ends. The CDR3 is made up of 17 amino acids. The CDR3 DNA is TGCGCCAGCAGCCAAGTTTCGTCCGGGGGGTCAAATTCACCCCTCCACTTT. Residues: CASSQVSSGGSNSPLHF.

The chain uses TRBV5-1 and TRBJ2-5, with TRBD2 as a possible D gene (6 bases). V was trimmed by 4 bases and J by 5 bases, leaving 15 bases between them. CDR3 size: 14 residues. Germline values: CDR1 SGHRS, CDR2 YFSETQ. CDR3 residues: CASSRESRTETQYF. The CDR3 region has the DNA TGCGCCAGCAGCCGGGAGAGTCGGACGGAGACCCAGTACTTC.

The rearrangement joins TRBV2 to TRBJ2-2, with 7 bases lining up with TRBD1. Germline lookup yields CDR1 SNHLY and CDR2 FYNNEI. The CDR3 runs 12 residues. Germline trimming cut 6 bases from V and 6 bases from J; bases unmatched to any gene: 1. The CDR3 DNA follows: TGTGCCAGCAGGACAGGGCCCGGGGAGCTGTTTTTT. It yields the protein CASRTGPGELFF.

This chain uses TRBV3-1 (or the pseudogene TRBV3-2) with TRBJ2-2, with 7 bases lining up with TRBD1. This CDR3 comprises 16 residues. Germline CDR1 LGHDT, CDR2 YNNKEL (reference sequence). V shed 4 bases, J shed 2 bases, and the junction held 7 bases outside the gene matches. CDR3 in amino acids: CASSRTGTDNTGELFF. The CDR3 bases are TGTGCCAGCAGCCGTACCGGGACAGACAACACCGGGGAGCTGTTTTTT.

The chain employs TRBV11-3 and TRBJ2-3; 14 bases fit TRBD2. Per the germline V gene, CDR1 is SGHNT and CDR2 is YENEEA. V shed 5 bases and J 6 bases; nucleotides not matched to a gene: 7. This CDR3 spans 16 amino acids. The DNA for the CDR3 is TGTGCCAGCAGCACCGGACTAGCGGGAGGTGGGGATACGCAGTATTTT. This gives the protein CASSTGLAGGGDTQYF.

The chain carries TRBV4-1 and TRBJ2-1; 9 nucleotides match TRBD2. CDR3 size: 15 residues. Trimming at V came to 4 bases and at J to 5 bases, leaving 6 bases not matched to a gene. The germline V gene encodes CDR1 MGHRA and CDR2 YSYEKL. CDR3 coding DNA: TGCGCCAGCAGCCGCGCGGGGGGGCCCGACAATGAGCAGTTCTTC. Translating gives CASSRAGGPDNEQFF.

The chain couples TRBV19 to TRBJ2-5; a possible D gene is TRBD1 (5 bases). Between the trimmed V and J ends, which lost 3 bases and 4 bases, there was a span of 9 bases. CDR1 LNHDA and CDR2 SQIVND come from the germline V gene (reference sequence). CDR3 length: 13 residues. Here the CDR3 reads CASSIYQGETQYF. The CDR3 nucleotides read TGTGCCAGTAGTATCTATCAGGGAGAGACCCAGTACTTC.

In its sample, this clone was seen a few times. The J gene is TRBJ2-7, the V gene TRBV6-2 or TRBV6-3; TRBD1 matches at 7 bases. Looked up from germline, CDR1 is MNHEY and CDR2 is SVGEGT. V lost 5 bases to trimming and J lost 6 bases; unmatched junction nucleotides: 4. The CDR3 is made up of 12 amino acids. The CDR3 nucleotides read TGTGCCAGCAGTCAACAGGGGCTCGAGCAGTACTTC. Protein: CASSQQGLEQYF.

This chain connects TRBV23-1 to TRBJ1-6; D may be TRBD1 (5 bases). TRBV23-1 is known as an ORF, though its function is uncertain. V dropped 1 base and J dropped 8 bases, with 15 bases sitting between them. The CDR3 has 16 residues. CDR3 DNA sequence: TGCGCCAGCAGTCAATGGGGGGGTCAGGGTGATTCACCCCTCCACTTT. Translated, it gives CASSQWGGQGDSPLHF.